This TCR beta chain originates from a study of blood T cell repertoires in COVID-19. Study-level background: Samples of COVID-19 (acute and convalescent) were obtained from the United States, Italy and Spain. T cells, B-cell-depleted T cells, or PBMCs provided the cDNA or gDNA that served as material.

While infection was still active, Seattle patients were enrolled and then followed longitudinally. Germline CDR1 SGHTA, CDR2 FQGNSA. V was pared by 1 base and J by 1 base, with 8 bases between. This CDR3 comprises 15 residues. Authors' analysis steps: Estimates of nucleated cell counts were drawn from the amplification of reference gene primers. The method was immunoSEQ multiplex PCR; TCRdb's version includes in-frame clones alone and lacks a portion of them. The V and J calls and clone size are taken from that table; D and trimming were inferred from the DNA. Among around 210,000 clones listed, roughly 90% were seen once.

The sequence came from a man in his fifties or sixties with COVID-19, enrolled during active disease. The sequenced material came from peripheral blood. This rearrangement joins TRBV7-2 to TRBJ1-5; D gene unclear. CDR3 residues: CASSLVAGSNQPQHF. CDR3 DNA sequence: TGTGCCAGCAGCTTAGTAGCCGGGAGCAATCAGCCCCAGCATTTT.